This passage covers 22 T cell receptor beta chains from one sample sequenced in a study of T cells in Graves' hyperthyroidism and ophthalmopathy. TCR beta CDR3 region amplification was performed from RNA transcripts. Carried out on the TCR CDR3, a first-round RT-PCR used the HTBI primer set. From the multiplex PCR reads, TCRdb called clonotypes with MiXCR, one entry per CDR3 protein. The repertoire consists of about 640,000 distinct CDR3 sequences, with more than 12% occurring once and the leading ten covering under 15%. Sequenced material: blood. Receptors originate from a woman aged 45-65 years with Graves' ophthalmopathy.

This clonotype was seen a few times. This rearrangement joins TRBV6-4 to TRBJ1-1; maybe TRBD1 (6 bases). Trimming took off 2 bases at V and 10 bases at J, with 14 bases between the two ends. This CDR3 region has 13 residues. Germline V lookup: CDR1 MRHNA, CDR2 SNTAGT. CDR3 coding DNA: TGTGCCAGCAGTGACGGCAGGGGCCGGGCAGCTTTCTTT. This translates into CASSDGRGRAAFF.

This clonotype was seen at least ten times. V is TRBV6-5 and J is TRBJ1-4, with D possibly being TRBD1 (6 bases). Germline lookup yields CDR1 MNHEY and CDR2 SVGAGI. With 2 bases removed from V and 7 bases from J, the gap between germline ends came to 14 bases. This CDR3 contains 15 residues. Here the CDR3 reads CASSYANRAGEKLFF. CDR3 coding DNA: TGTGCCAGCAGTTACGCGAACAGGGCCGGTGAAAAACTGTTTTTT.

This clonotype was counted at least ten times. The CDR3 spells CSASDAGTSGYTF. The CDR3 DNA sequence: TGCAGTGCTAGTGATGCCGGCACGTCTGGCTACACCTTC. The chain carries TRBV20-1 and TRBJ1-2; D is uncertain. Germline CDR1 is DFQATT and CDR2 is SNEGSKA (reference sequence). V lost 3 bases and J 7 bases, leaving 15 bases between the germline ends. There are 13 residues in the CDR3.

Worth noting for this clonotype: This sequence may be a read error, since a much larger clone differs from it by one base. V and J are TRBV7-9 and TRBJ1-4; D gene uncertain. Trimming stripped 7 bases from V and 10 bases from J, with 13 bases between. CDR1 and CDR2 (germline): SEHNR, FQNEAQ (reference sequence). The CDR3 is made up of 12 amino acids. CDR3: CASTRGRGKLFF. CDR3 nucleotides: TGTGCCAGCACCCGGGGTCGAGGAAAACTGTTTTTT.

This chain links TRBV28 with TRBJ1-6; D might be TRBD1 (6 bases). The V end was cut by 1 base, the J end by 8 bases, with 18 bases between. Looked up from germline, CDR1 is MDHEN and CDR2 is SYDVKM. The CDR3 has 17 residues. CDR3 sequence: CASSLLEGLRGDSPLHF. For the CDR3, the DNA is TGTGCCAGCAGTTTATTGGAGGGGCTCAGGGGCGATTCACCCCTCCACTTT.

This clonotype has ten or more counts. DNA of the CDR3: TGCAGTGCTAGGGTTCTAGCGGACACCTACGAGCAGTACTTC. Amino acid sequence: CSARVLADTYEQYF. This chain uses TRBV20-1 with TRBJ2-7; 7 bases map to TRBD2. Germline trimming cut 3 bases from V and 2 bases from J; bases unmatched to any gene: 7. Germline V gene data show CDR1 as DFQATT and CDR2 as SNEGSKA (reference sequence). The CDR3 consists of 14 residues.

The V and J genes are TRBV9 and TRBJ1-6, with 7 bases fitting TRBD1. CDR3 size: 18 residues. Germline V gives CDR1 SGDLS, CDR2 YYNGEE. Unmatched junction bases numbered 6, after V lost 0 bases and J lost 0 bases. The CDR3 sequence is CASSVEETGSSYNSPLHF. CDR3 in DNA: TGTGCCAGCAGCGTAGAAGAGACAGGGAGCTCCTATAATTCACCCCTCCACTTT.

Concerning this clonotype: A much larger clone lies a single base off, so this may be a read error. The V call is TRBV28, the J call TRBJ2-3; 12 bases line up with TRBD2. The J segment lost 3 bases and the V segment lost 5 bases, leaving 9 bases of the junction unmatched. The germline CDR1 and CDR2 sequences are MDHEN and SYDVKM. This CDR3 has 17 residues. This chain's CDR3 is CASSTTSSGRGTDTQYF. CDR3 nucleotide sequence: TGTGCCAGCAGTACCACCTCTAGCGGGAGGGGTACAGATACGCAGTATTTT.

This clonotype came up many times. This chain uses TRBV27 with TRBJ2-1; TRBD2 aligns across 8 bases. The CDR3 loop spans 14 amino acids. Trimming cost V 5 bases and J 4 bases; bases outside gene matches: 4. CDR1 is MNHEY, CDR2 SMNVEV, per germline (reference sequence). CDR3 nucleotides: TGTGCCAGCAGTAAGGGACTAGGATACAATGAGCAGTTCTTC. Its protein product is CASSKGLGYNEQFF.

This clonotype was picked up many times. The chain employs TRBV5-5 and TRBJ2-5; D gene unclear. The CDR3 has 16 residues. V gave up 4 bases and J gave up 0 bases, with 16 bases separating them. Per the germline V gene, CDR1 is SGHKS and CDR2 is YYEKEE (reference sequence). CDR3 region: CASSPRPLGNQETQYF. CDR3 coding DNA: TGTGCCAGCAGCCCGAGACCCTTGGGGAACCAAGAGACCCAGTACTTC.

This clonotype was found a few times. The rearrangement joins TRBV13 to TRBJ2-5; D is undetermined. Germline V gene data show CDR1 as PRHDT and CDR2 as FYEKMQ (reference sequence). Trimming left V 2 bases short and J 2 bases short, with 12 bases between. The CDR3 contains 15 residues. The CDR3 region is CASSLSMLRQETQYF. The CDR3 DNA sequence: TGTGCCAGCAGCTTAAGTATGCTCCGACAAGAGACCCAGTACTTC.

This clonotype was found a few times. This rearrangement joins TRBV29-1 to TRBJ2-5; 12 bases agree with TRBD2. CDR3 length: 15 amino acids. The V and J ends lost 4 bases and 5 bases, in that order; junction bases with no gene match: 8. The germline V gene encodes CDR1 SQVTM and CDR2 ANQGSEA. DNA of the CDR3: TGCAGCGTTGCCCGTCTAGCGGGAGGGGATGAGACCCAGTACTTC. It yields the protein CSVARLAGGDETQYF.

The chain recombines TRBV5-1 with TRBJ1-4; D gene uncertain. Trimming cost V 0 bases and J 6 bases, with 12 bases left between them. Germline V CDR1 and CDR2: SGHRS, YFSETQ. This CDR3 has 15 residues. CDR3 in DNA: TGCGCCAGCAGCTTGGCCCTGGGATTCGATGAAAAACTGTTTTTT. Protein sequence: CASSLALGFDEKLFF.

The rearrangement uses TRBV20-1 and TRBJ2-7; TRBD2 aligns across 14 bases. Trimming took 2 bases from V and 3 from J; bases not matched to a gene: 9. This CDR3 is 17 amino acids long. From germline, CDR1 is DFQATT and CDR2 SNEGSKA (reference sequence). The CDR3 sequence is CSARPPSGTSGSYEQYF. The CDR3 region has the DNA TGCAGTGCTAGACCCCCTTCCGGGACTAGCGGGAGCTACGAGCAGTACTTC.

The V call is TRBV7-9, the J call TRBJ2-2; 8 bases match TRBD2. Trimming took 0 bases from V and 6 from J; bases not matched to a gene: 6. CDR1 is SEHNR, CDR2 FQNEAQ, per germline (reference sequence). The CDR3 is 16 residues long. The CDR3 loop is CASSLAPGLAAGELFF. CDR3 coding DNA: TGTGCCAGCAGCTTAGCGCCTGGACTAGCAGCCGGGGAGCTGTTTTTT.

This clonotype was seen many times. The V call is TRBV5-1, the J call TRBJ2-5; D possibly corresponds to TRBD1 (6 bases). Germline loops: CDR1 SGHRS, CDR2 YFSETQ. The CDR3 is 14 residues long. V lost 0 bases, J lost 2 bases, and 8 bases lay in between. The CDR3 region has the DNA TGCGCCAGCAGCTTGGCCACAGGGCAAGAGACCCAGTACTTC. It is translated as CASSLATGQETQYF.

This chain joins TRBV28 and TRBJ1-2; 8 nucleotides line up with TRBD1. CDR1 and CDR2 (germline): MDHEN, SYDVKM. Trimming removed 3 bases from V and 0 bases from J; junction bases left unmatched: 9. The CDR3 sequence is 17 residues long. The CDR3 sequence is CASSFSGRGRANYGYTF. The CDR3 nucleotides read TGTGCCAGCAGTTTTAGTGGCAGGGGGCGAGCTAACTATGGCTACACCTTC.

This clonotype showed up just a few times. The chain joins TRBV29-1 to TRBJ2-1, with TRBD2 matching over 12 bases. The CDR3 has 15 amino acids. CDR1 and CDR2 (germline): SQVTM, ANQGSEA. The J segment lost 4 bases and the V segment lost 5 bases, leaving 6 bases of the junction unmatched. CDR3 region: CSVNPGLAGYNEQFF. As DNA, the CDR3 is TGCAGCGTTAATCCAGGACTAGCGGGGTACAATGAGCAGTTCTTC.

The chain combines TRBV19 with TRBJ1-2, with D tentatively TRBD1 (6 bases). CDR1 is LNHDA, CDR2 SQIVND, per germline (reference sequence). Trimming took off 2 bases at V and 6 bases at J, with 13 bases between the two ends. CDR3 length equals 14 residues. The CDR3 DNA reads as TGTGCCAGTAGTATATCAGGGGACATCCATGGCTACACCTTC. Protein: CASSISGDIHGYTF.

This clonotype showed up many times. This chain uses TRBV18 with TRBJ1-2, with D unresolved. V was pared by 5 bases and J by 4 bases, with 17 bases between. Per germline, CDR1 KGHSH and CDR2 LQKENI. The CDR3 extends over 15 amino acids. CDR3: CASSTAEGFIYGYTF. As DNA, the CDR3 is TGTGCCAGCTCAACGGCGGAAGGTTTTATCTATGGCTACACCTTC. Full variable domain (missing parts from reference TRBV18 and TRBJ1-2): NAGVMQNPRHLVRRRGQEARLRCSPMKGHSHVYWYRQLPEEGLKFMVYLQKENIIDESGMPKERFSAEFPKEGPSILRIQQVVRGDSAAYFCASSTAEGFIYGYTFGSGTRLTVV.

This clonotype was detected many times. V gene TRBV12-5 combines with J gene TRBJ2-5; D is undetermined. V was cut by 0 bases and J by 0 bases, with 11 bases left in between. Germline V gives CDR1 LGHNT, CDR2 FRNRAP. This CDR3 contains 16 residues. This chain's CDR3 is CASGLVDDSYQETQYF. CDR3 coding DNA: TGTGCTAGTGGTTTGGTAGATGACTCGTACCAAGAGACCCAGTACTTC.

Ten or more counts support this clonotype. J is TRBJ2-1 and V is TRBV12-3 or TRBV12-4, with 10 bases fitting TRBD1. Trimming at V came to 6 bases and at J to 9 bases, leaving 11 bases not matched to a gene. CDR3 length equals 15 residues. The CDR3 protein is CASSKRRDRGVEQFF. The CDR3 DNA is TGTGCCAGCAGCAAACGCCGGGACAGGGGTGTTGAGCAGTTCTTC.